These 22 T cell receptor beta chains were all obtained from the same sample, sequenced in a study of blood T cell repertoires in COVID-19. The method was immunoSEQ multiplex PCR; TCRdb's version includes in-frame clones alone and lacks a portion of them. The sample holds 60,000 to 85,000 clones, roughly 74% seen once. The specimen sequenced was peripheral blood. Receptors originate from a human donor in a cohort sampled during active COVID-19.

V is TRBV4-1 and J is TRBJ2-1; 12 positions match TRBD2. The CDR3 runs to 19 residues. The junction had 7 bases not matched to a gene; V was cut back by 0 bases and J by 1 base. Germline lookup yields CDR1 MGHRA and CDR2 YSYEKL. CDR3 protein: CASSQDLAGGGPSYNEQFF. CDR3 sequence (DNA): TGCGCCAGCAGCCAAGATCTAGCGGGGGGGGGTCCATCCTACAATGAGCAGTTCTTC.

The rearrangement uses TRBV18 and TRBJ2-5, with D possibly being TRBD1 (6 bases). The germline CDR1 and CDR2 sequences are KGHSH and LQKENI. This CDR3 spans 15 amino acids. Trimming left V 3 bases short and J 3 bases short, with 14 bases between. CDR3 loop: CASSPARGPKETQYF. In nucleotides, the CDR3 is TGTGCCAGCTCACCTGCCAGGGGTCCTAAAGAGACCCAGTACTTC.

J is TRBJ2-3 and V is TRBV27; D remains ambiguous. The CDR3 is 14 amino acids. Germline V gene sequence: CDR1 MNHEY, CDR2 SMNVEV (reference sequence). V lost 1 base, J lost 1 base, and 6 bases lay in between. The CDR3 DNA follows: TGTGCCAGCAGTTTATTCTATGGCACAGATACGCAGTATTTT. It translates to CASSLFYGTDTQYF.

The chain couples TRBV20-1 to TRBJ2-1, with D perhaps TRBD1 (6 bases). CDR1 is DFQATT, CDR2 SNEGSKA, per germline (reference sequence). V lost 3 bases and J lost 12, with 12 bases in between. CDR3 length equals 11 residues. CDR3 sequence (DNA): TGCAGTGCTAGGGGACAAAAAGGGCAGTTCTTC. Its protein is CSARGQKGQFF.

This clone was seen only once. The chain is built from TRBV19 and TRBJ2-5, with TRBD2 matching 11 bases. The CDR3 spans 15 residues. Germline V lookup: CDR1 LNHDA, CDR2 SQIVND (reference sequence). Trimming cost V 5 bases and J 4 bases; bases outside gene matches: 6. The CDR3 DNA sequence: TGTGCCAGTAGTTCACCGGGACTAGCGGTAGAGACCCAGTACTTC. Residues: CASSSPGLAVETQYF.

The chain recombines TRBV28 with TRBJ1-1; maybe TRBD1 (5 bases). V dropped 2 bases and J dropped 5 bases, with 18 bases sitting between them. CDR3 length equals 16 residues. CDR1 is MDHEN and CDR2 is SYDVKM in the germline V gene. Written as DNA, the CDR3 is TGTGCCAGCAGTTTAGGGCAGGGAACGGATAGGACTGAAGCTTTCTTT. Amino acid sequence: CASSLGQGTDRTEAFF.

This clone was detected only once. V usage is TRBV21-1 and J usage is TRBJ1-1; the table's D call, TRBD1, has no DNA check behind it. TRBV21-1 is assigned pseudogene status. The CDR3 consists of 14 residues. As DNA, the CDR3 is TGTGCCAGCAGCAAATGGTCAGTGAACACTGAAGCTTTCTTT. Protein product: CASSKWSVNTEAFF.

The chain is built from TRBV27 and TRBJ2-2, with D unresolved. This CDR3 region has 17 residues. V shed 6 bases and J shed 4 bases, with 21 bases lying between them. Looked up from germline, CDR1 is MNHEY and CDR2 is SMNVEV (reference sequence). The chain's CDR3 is CASRPPRIGQLTGELFF. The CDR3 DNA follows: TGTGCCAGCAGGCCACCCCGGATTGGGCAGCTCACCGGGGAGCTGTTTTTT.

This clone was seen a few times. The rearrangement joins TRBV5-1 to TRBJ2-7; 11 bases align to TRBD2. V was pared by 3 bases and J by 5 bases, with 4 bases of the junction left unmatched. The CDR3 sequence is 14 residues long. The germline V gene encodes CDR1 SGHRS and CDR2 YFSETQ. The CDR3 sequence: CASSWGTSGHEQYF. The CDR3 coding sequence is TGCGCCAGCAGCTGGGGGACTAGCGGCCACGAGCAGTACTTC.

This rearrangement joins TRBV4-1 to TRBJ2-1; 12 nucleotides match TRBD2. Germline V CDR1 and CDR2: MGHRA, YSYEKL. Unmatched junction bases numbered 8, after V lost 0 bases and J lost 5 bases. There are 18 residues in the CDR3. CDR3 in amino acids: CASSQDTQTSGSDNEQFF. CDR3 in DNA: TGCGCCAGCAGCCAAGATACCCAGACTAGCGGGAGCGACAATGAGCAGTTCTTC.

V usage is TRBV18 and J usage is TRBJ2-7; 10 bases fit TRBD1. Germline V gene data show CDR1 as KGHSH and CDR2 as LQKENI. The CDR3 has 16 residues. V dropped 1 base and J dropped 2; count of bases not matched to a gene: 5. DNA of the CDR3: TGTGCCAGCTCACCACAGAGGGGACAGGGGACCTACGAGCAGTACTTC. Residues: CASSPQRGQGTYEQYF. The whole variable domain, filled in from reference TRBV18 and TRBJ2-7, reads NAGVMQNPRHLVRRRGQEARLRCSPMKGHSHVYWYRQLPEEGLKFMVYLQKENIIDESGMPKERFSAEFPKEGPSILRIQQVVRGDSAAYFCASSPQRGQGTYEQYFGPGTRLTVT.

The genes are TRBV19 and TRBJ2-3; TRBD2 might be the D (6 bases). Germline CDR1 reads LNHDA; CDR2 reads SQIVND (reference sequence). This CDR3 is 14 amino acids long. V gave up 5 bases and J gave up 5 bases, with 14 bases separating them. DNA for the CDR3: TGTGCCAGTAGTTTCCCGGGAGAGTTAGATACGCAGTATTTT. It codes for CASSFPGELDTQYF. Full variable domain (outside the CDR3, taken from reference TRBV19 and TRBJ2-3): DGGITQSPKYLFRKEGQNVTLSCEQNLNHDAMYWYRQDPGQGLRLIYYSQIVNDFQKGDIAEGYSVSREKKESFPLTVTSAQKNPTAFYLCASSFPGELDTQYFGPGTRLTVL.

The CDR3 region is CASSPGLLAGALGTYF. CDR3 bases: TGTGCCAGCAGCCCAGGCCTACTAGCGGGAGCCCTGGGGACGTACTTC. The rearrangement uses TRBV9 and TRBJ2-4; 11 bases are a match to TRBD2. Germline V gene sequence: CDR1 SGDLS, CDR2 YYNGEE. V lost 4 bases and J lost 15; bases outside the gene matches: 18. The CDR3 consists of 16 residues.

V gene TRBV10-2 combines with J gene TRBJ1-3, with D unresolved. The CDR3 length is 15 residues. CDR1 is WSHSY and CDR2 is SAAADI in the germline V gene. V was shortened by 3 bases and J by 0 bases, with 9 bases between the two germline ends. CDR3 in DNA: TGCGCCAGCAGTGAAGGCTACAGCTCTGGAAACACCATATATTTT. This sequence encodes CASSEGYSSGNTIYF.

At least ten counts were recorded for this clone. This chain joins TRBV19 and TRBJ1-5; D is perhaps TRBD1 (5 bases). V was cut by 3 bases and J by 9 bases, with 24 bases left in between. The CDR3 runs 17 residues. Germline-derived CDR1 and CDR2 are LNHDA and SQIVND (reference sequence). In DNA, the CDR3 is TGTGCCAGTAGTATTGACGTTGTCCAGGGTGCCGCCGGGCCCCAGCATTTT. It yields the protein CASSIDVVQGAAGPQHF. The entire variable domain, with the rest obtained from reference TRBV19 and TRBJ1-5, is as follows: DGGITQSPKYLFRKEGQNVTLSCEQNLNHDAMYWYRQDPGQGLRLIYYSQIVNDFQKGDIAEGYSVSREKKESFPLTVTSAQKNPTAFYLCASSIDVVQGAAGPQHFGDGTRLSIL.

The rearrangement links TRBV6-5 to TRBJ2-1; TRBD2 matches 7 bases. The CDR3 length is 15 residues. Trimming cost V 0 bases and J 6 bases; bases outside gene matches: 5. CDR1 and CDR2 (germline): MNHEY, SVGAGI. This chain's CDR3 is CASSYSGGSVNEQFF. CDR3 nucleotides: TGTGCCAGCAGTTACTCGGGGGGGAGTGTCAATGAGCAGTTCTTC.

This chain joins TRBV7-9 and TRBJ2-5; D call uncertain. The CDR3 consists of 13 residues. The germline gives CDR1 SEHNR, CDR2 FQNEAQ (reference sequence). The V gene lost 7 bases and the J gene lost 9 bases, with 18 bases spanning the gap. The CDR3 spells CASTDTGWSSQYF. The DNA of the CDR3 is TGTGCCAGCACCGACACTGGGTGGTCGTCCCAGTACTTC.

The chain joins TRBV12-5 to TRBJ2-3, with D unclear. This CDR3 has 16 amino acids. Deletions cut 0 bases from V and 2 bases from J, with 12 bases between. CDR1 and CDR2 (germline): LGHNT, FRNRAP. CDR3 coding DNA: TGTGCTAGTGGTTTGGTATCGGGTGGCCTCACAGATACGCAGTATTTT. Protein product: CASGLVSGGLTDTQYF.

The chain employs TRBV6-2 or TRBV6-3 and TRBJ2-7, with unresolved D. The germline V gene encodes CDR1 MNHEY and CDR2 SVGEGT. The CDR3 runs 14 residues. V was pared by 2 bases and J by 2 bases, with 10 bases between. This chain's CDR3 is CASSYPRMTYEQYF. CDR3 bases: TGTGCCAGCAGTTACCCTAGAATGACCTACGAGCAGTACTTC.

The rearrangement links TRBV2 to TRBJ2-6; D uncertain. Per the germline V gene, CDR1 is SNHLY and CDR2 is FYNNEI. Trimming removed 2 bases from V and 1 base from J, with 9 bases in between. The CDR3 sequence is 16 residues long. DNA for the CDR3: TGTGCCAGCAGTGAATCCTGGGCTTCTGGGGCCAACGTCCTGACTTTC. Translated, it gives CASSESWASGANVLTF.

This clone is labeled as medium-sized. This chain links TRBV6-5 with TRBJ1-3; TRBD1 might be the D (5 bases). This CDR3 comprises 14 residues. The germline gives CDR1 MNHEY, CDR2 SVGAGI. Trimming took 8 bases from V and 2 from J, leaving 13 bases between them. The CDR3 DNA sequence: TGTGCCAGCTATGCGGGACGAACTGGAAACACCATATATTTT. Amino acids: CASYAGRTGNTIYF.

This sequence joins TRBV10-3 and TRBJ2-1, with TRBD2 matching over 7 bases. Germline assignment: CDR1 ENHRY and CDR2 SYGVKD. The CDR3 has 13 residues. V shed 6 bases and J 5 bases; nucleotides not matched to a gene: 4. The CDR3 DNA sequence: TGTGCCATCAGACGGGAGGCGGACAATGAGCAGTTCTTC. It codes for CAIRREADNEQFF.